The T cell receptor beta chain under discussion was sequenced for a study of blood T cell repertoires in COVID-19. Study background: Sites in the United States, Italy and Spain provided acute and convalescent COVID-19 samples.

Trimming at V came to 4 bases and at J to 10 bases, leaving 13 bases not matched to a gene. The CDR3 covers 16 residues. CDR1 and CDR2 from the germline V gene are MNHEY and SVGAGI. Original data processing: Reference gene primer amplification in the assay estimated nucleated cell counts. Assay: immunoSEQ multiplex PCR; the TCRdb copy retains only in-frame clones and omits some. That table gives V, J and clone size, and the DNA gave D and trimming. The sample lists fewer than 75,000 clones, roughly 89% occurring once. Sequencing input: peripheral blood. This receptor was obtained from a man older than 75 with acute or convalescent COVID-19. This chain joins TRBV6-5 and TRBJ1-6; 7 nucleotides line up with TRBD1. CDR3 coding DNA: TGTGCCAGCAGTTCAGGGGCAGGGGGTCGAATCTCACCCCTCCACTTT. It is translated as CASSSGAGGRISPLHF.